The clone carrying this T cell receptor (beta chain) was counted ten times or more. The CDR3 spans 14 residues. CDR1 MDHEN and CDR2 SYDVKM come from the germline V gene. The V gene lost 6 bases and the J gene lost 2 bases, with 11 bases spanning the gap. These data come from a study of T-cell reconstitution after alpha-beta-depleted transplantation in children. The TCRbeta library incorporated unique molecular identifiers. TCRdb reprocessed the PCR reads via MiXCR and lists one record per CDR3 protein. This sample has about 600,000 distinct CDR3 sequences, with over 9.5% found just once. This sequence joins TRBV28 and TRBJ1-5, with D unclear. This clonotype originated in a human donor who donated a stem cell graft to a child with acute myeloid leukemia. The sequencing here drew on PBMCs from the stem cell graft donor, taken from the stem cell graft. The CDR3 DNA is TGTGCCAGCAGGGATGGTAATGGCAATCAGCCCCAGCATTTT. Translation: CASRDGNGNQPQHF.